Below are 4 T cell receptor beta chains sequenced from a single sample in a study of PD-1 blockade in classical Hodgkin lymphoma. The table came from immunoSEQ multiplex PCR; TCRdb's copy has only in-frame clones and leaves some out. The table shows some 63,000 clones, with about nine tenths occurring only once. Brentuximab vedotin exposure varied, and every patient relapsed after autologous stem cell transplantation. The source material was peripheral blood mononuclear cells (PBMCs), sampled at baseline. The source is a human donor with classical Hodgkin lymphoma.

The chain has TRBV6-1 and TRBJ2-5, with a tentative D call TRBD1 (5 bases). Germline V gene sequence: CDR1 MNHNS, CDR2 SASEGT. Trimming removed 10 bases at V and 5 bases at J, with 11 bases between. This CDR3 has 11 amino acids. DNA for the CDR3: TGTGCCAACCAGGGTGGGGAGACCCAGTACTTC. Encoded protein: CANQGGETQYF.

V is TRBV7-9 and J is TRBJ1-2; 7 nucleotides line up with TRBD1. In germline, CDR1 is SEHNR, CDR2 FQNEAQ (reference sequence). The CDR3 is 11 residues long. Trimming took 5 bases from V and 7 from J; bases not matched to a gene: 1. The CDR3 protein is CASSAGGGYTF. The CDR3 DNA sequence: TGTGCCAGCAGCGCAGGGGGTGGCTACACCTTC.

The count of this clone is one. This CDR3 reads CASSSSLADEQYF. The CDR3 DNA reads as TGTGCCAGCAGCTCGTCACTAGCTGACGAGCAGTACTTC. The chain employs TRBV5-6 and TRBJ2-7; tentatively, D is TRBD2 (6 bases). This CDR3 contains 13 residues. The V gene lost 3 bases and the J gene lost 5 bases, with 12 bases spanning the gap. Germline V gene sequence: CDR1 SGHDT, CDR2 YYEEEE.

The J gene is TRBJ1-4, the V gene TRBV6-6, with no clear D. The V end was cut by 2 bases, the J end by 6 bases, with 10 bases between. The CDR3 is made up of 14 amino acids. Germline CDR1 is MNHNY and CDR2 is SVGAGI (reference sequence). The CDR3 is CASSYGRHDEKLFF. The CDR3 DNA reads as TGTGCCAGCAGTTACGGGCGGCACGATGAAAAACTGTTTTTT.